This entry is about one TCR beta chain. Germline loops: CDR1 SGHTA, CDR2 FQGTGA. CDR3 length: 13 residues. Trimming stripped 5 bases from V and 4 bases from J, with 9 bases between. This table comes from immunoSEQ multiplex PCR, and its TCRdb copy is limited to in-frame clones, with some not included. The sample lists tens of thousands of clones; approximately 94% were seen once. The data were taken from a study of T cell changes during pregnancy in multiple sclerosis. The chain couples TRBV7-3 to TRBJ2-1; no definite D call. The source is a female donor with multiple sclerosis, enrolled in a pregnancy study. This material consisted of CD4+ T cells from peripheral blood mononuclear cells, taken in the third trimester of pregnancy. The CDR3 sequence: CASSPDGYNEQFF. The CDR3 DNA follows: TGTGCCAGCAGCCCCGACGGGTACAATGAGCAGTTCTTC.